This TCR beta chain derives from a study of shared clonotypes between healthy human individuals. Study as a whole: There were three CD4 naive, three CD4 memory, two CD8 naive and one CD8 memory plates per donor. Overall study findings and caveats: Across a handful of donors, naive CD4 shared approximately 4.5%, naive CD8 about 3.2%, memory CD4 more than 2%, memory CD8 under 0.5%.

Cells designated naive CD8 were CD45RO-negative and were positively selected for CCR7, with terminally differentiated effector memory CD45RA+ cells excluded. The CDR3 is 12 amino acids. CDR1 and CDR2 from the germline V gene are SGHDN and FVKESK. V lost 4 bases, J lost 3 bases, and 7 bases lay in between. Note on this clone: The antigen is unknown.

Assay: immunoSEQ multiplex PCR; the TCRdb copy retains only in-frame clones and omits some. The sample carries 550,000 to 750,000 clones, about 95% recorded once. The sequenced material came from naive CD8+ T cells sorted from blood. The chain is built from TRBV14 and TRBJ2-7, with D possibly TRBD2 on 5 matching bases. This receptor was identified in a woman aged 30 to 39 in good health. For the CDR3, the DNA is TGTGCCAGCAGCCCCGGGGTCTACGAGCAGTACTTC. It is translated as CASSPGVYEQYF.